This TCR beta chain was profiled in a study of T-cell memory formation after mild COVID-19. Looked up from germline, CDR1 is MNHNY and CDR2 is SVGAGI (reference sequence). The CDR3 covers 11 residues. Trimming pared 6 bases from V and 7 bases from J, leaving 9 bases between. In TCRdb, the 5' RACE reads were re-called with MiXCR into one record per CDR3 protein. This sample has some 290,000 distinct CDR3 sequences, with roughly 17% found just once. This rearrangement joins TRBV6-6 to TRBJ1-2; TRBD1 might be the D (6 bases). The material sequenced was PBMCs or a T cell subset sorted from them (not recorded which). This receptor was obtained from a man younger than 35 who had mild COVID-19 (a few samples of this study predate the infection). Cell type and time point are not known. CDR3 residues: CASRLTGGYTF. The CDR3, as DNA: TGTGCCAGCAGACTGACAGGTGGCTACACCTTC.